One and the same sample provided the 31 T cell receptor beta chains below, sequenced in a study of T cell changes during pregnancy in multiple sclerosis. Method: immunoSEQ multiplex PCR; TCRdb's copy keeps in-frame clones and lacks some. The repertoire holds about 46,000 clones, with about 91% as singletons. The sequencing here drew on CD8+ T cells from peripheral blood mononuclear cells, taken after pregnancy. These receptors all come from a female donor with multiple sclerosis, enrolled in a pregnancy study.

This chain joins TRBV27 and TRBJ1-3; tentative D call: TRBD1 (6 bases). CDR1 MNHEY and CDR2 SMNVEV come from the germline V gene (reference sequence). V lost 5 bases and J 0 bases, leaving 17 bases between the germline ends. This CDR3 has 17 amino acids. Here the CDR3 reads CASSPGWGHNSGNTIYF. The CDR3, as DNA: TGTGCCAGCAGTCCAGGGTGGGGACACAACTCTGGAAACACCATATATTTT.

The V gene is TRBV9, the J gene TRBJ1-4; TRBD1 matches 11 bases. From germline, CDR1 is SGDLS and CDR2 YYNGEE. This CDR3 has 16 amino acids. Trimming at V came to 4 bases and at J to 3 bases, leaving 5 bases not matched to a gene. The CDR3, as DNA: TGTGCCAGCAGCATCGGACAGGGGGCGGCTAATGAAAAACTGTTTTTT. Its translation is CASSIGQGAANEKLFF.

The chain employs TRBV6-1 and TRBJ1-2; D gene uncertain. The CDR3 extends over 12 amino acids. The V gene's germline CDR1 is MNHNS and CDR2 SASEGT. Trimming cost V 9 bases and J 2 bases, with 10 bases left between them. CDR3 sequence: CARKDINYGYTF. The CDR3 nucleotides are TGTGCCAGGAAAGACATCAACTATGGCTACACCTTC.

This clone qualifies as medium-sized. The chain links TRBV4-3 to TRBJ2-3, with TRBD2 matching 13 bases. CDR3 size: 16 residues. Losses at the gene ends were 3 bases for V and 6 bases for J; bases not matched to a gene: 6. Germline V gene sequence: CDR1 LGHNA, CDR2 YSLEER. This CDR3 reads CASSQELAGGPDTQYF. CDR3 in DNA: TGCGCCAGCAGCCAGGAACTAGCGGGGGGGCCGGATACGCAGTATTTT.

Details on this clone: It may be a read error: a sequence one base away is much more abundant. The same CDR3 also results from other DNA sequences found in this sample. This chain uses TRBV18 with TRBJ2-1, with D possibly being TRBD1 (6 bases). Per germline, CDR1 KGHSH and CDR2 LQKENI. Deletions cut 3 bases from V and 5 bases from J, with 11 bases between. The CDR3 totals 14 residues. This CDR3 is CASSPGQLNNEQFF. CDR3 DNA: TGTGCCAGCTCACCCGGACAGTTGAACAATGAGCAGTTCTTC. Looking up the rest from reference TRBV18 and TRBJ2-1 gives the full variable domain: NAGVMQNPRHLVRRRGQEARLRCSPMKGHSHVYWYRQLPEEGLKFMVYLQKENIIDESGMPKERFSAEFPKEGPSILRIQQVVRGDSAAYFCASSPGQLNNEQFFGPGTRLTVL.

The gene calls are TRBV4-3 and TRBJ2-5, with 10 bases aligning to TRBD1. V shed 0 bases and J 5 bases; nucleotides not matched to a gene: 9. Germline V lookup: CDR1 LGHNA, CDR2 YSLEER. The CDR3 covers 17 residues. CDR3 DNA: TGCGCCAGCAGCCAAGAAGGGCGGGACAGGGGTGTTGAGACCCAGTACTTC. Translation: CASSQEGRDRGVETQYF.

The chain carries TRBV5-5 and TRBJ1-1; 8 bases are a match to TRBD1. Looked up from germline, CDR1 is SGHKS and CDR2 is YYEKEE (reference sequence). V shed 0 bases and J 1 base; nucleotides not matched to a gene: 8. The CDR3 is 17 amino acids. CDR3 DNA: TGTGCCAGCAGCTTGGAACAGGGGGGGGCGGAGAACACTGAAGCTTTCTTT. Translated, it gives CASSLEQGGAENTEAFF.

The rearrangement links TRBV29-1 to TRBJ2-7, with 7 bases identical to TRBD1. This CDR3 is built from 13 residues. Germline V gives CDR1 SQVTM, CDR2 ANQGSEA. Trimming took 4 bases from V and 2 from J; bases not matched to a gene: 5. In DNA, the CDR3 is TGCAGCGTTGTCCAGACAGGGACCTACGAGCAGTACTTC. Residues: CSVVQTGTYEQYF.

This chain connects TRBV5-8 to TRBJ2-3; TRBD2 aligns across 10 bases. V dropped 1 base and J dropped 4; count of bases not matched to a gene: 3. The CDR3 has 15 amino acids. Germline V lookup: CDR1 SGHTS, CDR2 YDEGEE. This CDR3 is CASSLRLAGADTQYF. The CDR3 DNA sequence: TGTGCCAGCAGCTTGAGGCTAGCGGGAGCAGATACGCAGTATTTT.

This chain joins TRBV7-6 and TRBJ2-7; 7 positions agree with TRBD2. CDR1 is SGHVS, CDR2 FNYEAQ, per germline. V gave up 0 bases and J gave up 5 bases; unmatched junction bases: 10. CDR3 length: 16 amino acids. The CDR3 bases are TGTGCCAGCAGCTTAGCATCTCGGACTAGGTCCCACGAGCAGTACTTC. It yields the protein CASSLASRTRSHEQYF. Variable domain in full (rest from reference TRBV7-6 and TRBJ2-7): GAGVSQSPRYKVTKRGQDVALRCDPISGHVSLYWYRQALGQGPEFLTYFNYEAQQDKSGLPNDRFSAERPEGSISTLTIQRTEQRDSAMYRCASSLASRTRSHEQYFGPGTRLTVT.

This clone was detected only once. This CDR3 is CASSSQQTGTSYNEQFF. CDR3 DNA: TGCGCCAGCAGTTCTCAACAAACCGGGACTAGCTACAATGAGCAGTTCTTC. V usage is TRBV5-1 and J usage is TRBJ2-1, with TRBD2 matching 8 bases. V shed 5 bases and J 3 bases; nucleotides not matched to a gene: 13. This CDR3 comprises 17 residues. CDR1 SGHRS and CDR2 YFSETQ come from the germline V gene.

The chain joins TRBV10-1 to TRBJ2-1, with 12 bases that match TRBD2. The CDR3 runs to 13 residues. The V and J ends lost 6 bases and 7 bases, in that order; junction bases with no gene match: 1. CDR1 is WNHNN, CDR2 SYGVQD, per germline (reference sequence). CDR3 sequence (DNA): TGCGCCAGCAGAGGACTAGCGGGGAATGAGCAGTTCTTC. The encoded protein is CASRGLAGNEQFF.

The V gene is TRBV7-8, the J gene TRBJ2-1; D is undetermined. CDR1 is SGHVS and CDR2 is FQNEAQ in the germline V gene. V was clipped by 1 base and J by 8 bases, with 12 bases between them. There are 14 residues in the CDR3. The CDR3 sequence is CASSLDSPVDEQFF. The CDR3 DNA follows: TGTGCCAGCAGCTTAGATAGCCCTGTGGATGAGCAGTTCTTC. Combining the CDR3 with reference TRBV7-8 and TRBJ2-1 gives the whole variable domain GAGVSQSPRYKVAKRGQDVALRCDPISGHVSLFWYQQALGQGPEFLTYFQNEAQLDKSGLPSDRFFAERPEGSVSTLKIQRTQQEDSAVYLCASSLDSPVDEQFFGPGTRLTVL.

This sequence joins TRBV7-9 and TRBJ2-3; perhaps TRBD1 as D (6 bases). The V end was cut by 3 bases, the J end by 3 bases, with 7 bases between. Looked up from germline, CDR1 is SEHNR and CDR2 is FQNEAQ (reference sequence). The CDR3 runs to 13 residues. The CDR3 DNA follows: TGTGCCAGCAGCTTGACAGGAACAGATACGCAGTATTTT. It codes for CASSLTGTDTQYF. Combining the CDR3 with reference TRBV7-9 and TRBJ2-3 gives the whole variable domain DTGVSQNPRHKITKRGQNVTFRCDPISEHNRLYWYRQTLGQGPEFLTYFQNEAQLEKSRLLSDRFSAERPKGSFSTLEIQRTEQGDSAMYLCASSLTGTDTQYFGPGTRLTVL.

This clone came up once. This rearrangement joins TRBV7-9 to TRBJ2-7; D not certain. CDR3 length: 14 residues. Trimming took 5 bases from V and 3 from J, leaving 14 bases between them. CDR1 SEHNR and CDR2 FQNEAQ come from the germline V gene (reference sequence). The CDR3 spells CASSPSRVDYEQYF. CDR3 nucleotides: TGTGCCAGCAGCCCCAGTCGGGTGGACTACGAGCAGTACTTC.

The chain combines TRBV11-2 with TRBJ2-1; weak D call: TRBD1 (5 bases). The V and J ends lost 1 base and 3 bases respectively, with 7 bases between them. Per germline, CDR1 SGHAT and CDR2 FQNNGV. CDR3 length: 14 amino acids. The CDR3 DNA follows: TGTGCCAGCAGCTTAGGGCAGGGCTACAATGAGCAGTTCTTC. Protein: CASSLGQGYNEQFF.

The chain has TRBV6-1 and TRBJ2-2, with D tentatively TRBD1 (5 bases). Looked up from germline, CDR1 is MNHNS and CDR2 is SASEGT. The CDR3 is 14 amino acids. The V end was cut by 8 bases, the J end by 3 bases, with 13 bases between. As DNA, the CDR3 is TGTGCCAGCCGTTCAGGGTTATACACCGGGGAGCTGTTTTTT. Its translation is CASRSGLYTGELFF.

The chain couples TRBV5-8 to TRBJ2-5; perhaps TRBD2 as D (6 bases). V lost 4 bases and J lost 4, with 14 bases in between. Germline V gene sequence: CDR1 SGHTS, CDR2 YDEGEE. This CDR3 has 14 amino acids. The chain's CDR3 is CASSTDWGGETQYF. CDR3 bases: TGTGCCAGCAGCACCGATTGGGGAGGAGAGACCCAGTACTTC.

The chain employs TRBV6-5 and TRBJ1-1, with unresolved D. The CDR3 has 14 residues. Trimming pared 3 bases from V and 0 bases from J, leaving 8 bases between. Germline V lookup: CDR1 MNHEY, CDR2 SVGAGI. CDR3: CASSYWALNTEAFF. The CDR3 nucleotides are TGTGCCAGCAGTTATTGGGCCTTGAACACTGAAGCTTTCTTT.

This chain connects TRBV13 to TRBJ2-1; weak D call: TRBD1 (5 bases). The CDR3 runs 16 residues. Germline assignment: CDR1 PRHDT and CDR2 FYEKMQ (reference sequence). With 5 bases removed from V and 4 bases from J, the gap between germline ends came to 18 bases. The CDR3 DNA sequence: TGTGCCAGCAGCCCCGAGGTCGGACACAAGTACAATGAGCAGTTCTTC. The encoded protein is CASSPEVGHKYNEQFF.

V gene TRBV29-1 combines with J gene TRBJ2-7; D possibly corresponds to TRBD2 (6 bases). The CDR3 extends over 13 amino acids. V was cut by 7 bases and J by 2 bases, with 15 bases left in between. In germline, CDR1 is SQVTM, CDR2 ANQGSEA. For the CDR3, the DNA is TGCAGCGCCTCGTTGACGGGGGCCTACGAGCAGTACTTC. Translation gives CSASLTGAYEQYF.

The rearrangement uses TRBV6-5 and TRBJ2-7; possibly TRBD2 for D (6 bases). The CDR3 loop spans 15 amino acids. Germline V gene lookup returns CDR1 MNHEY and CDR2 SVGAGI. Trimming removed 2 bases at V and 0 bases at J, with 11 bases between. The CDR3 nucleotides are TGTGCCAGCAGTTACGGGCGGGGTTTCTCCTACGAGCAGTACTTC. As protein: CASSYGRGFSYEQYF.

The chain uses TRBV19 and TRBJ2-7, with 10 bases fitting TRBD2. CDR3 length: 14 residues. J gave up 3 bases and V 4 bases, and 3 bases lay outside the gene matches. In germline, CDR1 is LNHDA, CDR2 SQIVND (reference sequence). CDR3 sequence (DNA): TGTGCCAGTAGTACGGGACTAGCGAACTACGAGCAGTACTTC. It is translated as CASSTGLANYEQYF.

This chain connects TRBV19 to TRBJ2-1; D might be TRBD1 (5 bases). CDR1 LNHDA and CDR2 SQIVND come from the germline V gene (reference sequence). V shed 9 bases and J shed 8 bases, with 11 bases lying between them. The CDR3 is 11 residues long. In DNA form, the CDR3 reads TGTGCCAGCTCCCAGGGTGATGAGCAGTTCTTC. It codes for CASSQGDEQFF. The full variable domain, with the rest looked up from reference TRBV19 and TRBJ2-1, is DGGITQSPKYLFRKEGQNVTLSCEQNLNHDAMYWYRQDPGQGLRLIYYSQIVNDFQKGDIAEGYSVSREKKESFPLTVTSAQKNPTAFYLCASSQGDEQFFGPGTRLTVL.

The gene calls are TRBV6-5 and TRBJ1-5; D is undetermined. Trimming took off 7 bases at V and 6 bases at J, with 13 bases between the two ends. Germline CDR1 and CDR2: MNHEY and SVGAGI. The CDR3 is made up of 13 amino acids. CDR3 loop: CASNTGAGQPQHF. CDR3 sequence (DNA): TGTGCCAGCAACACGGGAGCAGGTCAGCCCCAGCATTTT.

The chain links TRBV4-3 to TRBJ2-7, with 10 bases identical to TRBD2. Unmatched junction bases numbered 9, after V lost 4 bases and J lost 3 bases. The CDR3 extends over 16 amino acids. CDR1 LGHNA and CDR2 YSLEER come from the germline V gene. The CDR3 DNA reads as TGCGCCAGCAGCCCCTCAAGGACTAGCGGATTCTACGAGCAGTACTTC. This translates into CASSPSRTSGFYEQYF.

This chain joins TRBV27 and TRBJ1-5; 7 nucleotides line up with TRBD1. The germline V gene has CDR1 MNHEY and CDR2 SMNVEV (reference sequence). This CDR3 is 16 amino acids long. With 5 bases clipped from V and 15 bases from J, the junction kept 22 bases outside the gene matches. The CDR3 region has the DNA TGTGCCAGCAGTCCCCTCGACGGGACAGCGTATCCCAGTTGGCATTTT. Protein: CASSPLDGTAYPSWHF.

The V and J genes are TRBV7-9 and TRBJ1-1, with D uncertain. The germline gives CDR1 SEHNR, CDR2 FQNEAQ (reference sequence). The CDR3 runs to 11 residues. Deletions cut 6 bases from V and 6 bases from J, with 8 bases between. The CDR3 DNA sequence: TGTGCCAGCAGTCAGATGGCTGAAGCTTTCTTT. As protein: CASSQMAEAFF.

V and J are TRBV27 and TRBJ2-7, with TRBD2 identical over 11 bases. After removal of 6 bases from V and 3 bases from J, the junction contained 7 bases not matched to a gene. Germline loops: CDR1 MNHEY, CDR2 SMNVEV (reference sequence). The CDR3 contains 15 residues. CDR3 in DNA: TGTGCCAGCAGGCTAGCGGGGGGTCCTCACTACGAGCAGTACTTC. Its translation is CASRLAGGPHYEQYF.

V gene TRBV19 combines with J gene TRBJ1-1; D might be TRBD1 (6 bases). The CDR3 runs 15 residues. Germline V gene lookup returns CDR1 LNHDA and CDR2 SQIVND (reference sequence). V was pared by 5 bases and J by 4 bases, with 17 bases between. The CDR3 DNA is TGTGCCAGTAGTGCCCAAACAGGGTACAGCACTGAAGCTTTCTTT. Encoded protein: CASSAQTGYSTEAFF.

This chain connects TRBV28 to TRBJ2-7, with TRBD1 matching 7 bases. The J segment lost 3 bases and the V segment lost 1 base, leaving 12 bases of the junction unmatched. The germline V gene has CDR1 MDHEN and CDR2 SYDVKM. CDR3 size: 17 residues. The CDR3 DNA follows: TGTGCCAGCAGTTTATCAGGGACAGAAAGAACAAACTACGAGCAGTACTTC. Translating it yields CASSLSGTERTNYEQYF.